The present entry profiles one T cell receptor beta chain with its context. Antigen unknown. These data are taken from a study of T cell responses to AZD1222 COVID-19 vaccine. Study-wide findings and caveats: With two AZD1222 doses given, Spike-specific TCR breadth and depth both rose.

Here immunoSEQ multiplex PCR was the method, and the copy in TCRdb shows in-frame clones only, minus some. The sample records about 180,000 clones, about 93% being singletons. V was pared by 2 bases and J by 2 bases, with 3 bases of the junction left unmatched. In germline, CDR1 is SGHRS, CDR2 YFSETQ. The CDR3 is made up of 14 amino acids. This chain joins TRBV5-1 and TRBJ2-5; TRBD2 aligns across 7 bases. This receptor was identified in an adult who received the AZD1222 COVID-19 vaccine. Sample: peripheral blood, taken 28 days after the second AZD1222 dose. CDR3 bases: TGCGCCAGCAGCTTCTCTAGCGGTCAAGAGACCCAGTACTTC. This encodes CASSFSSGQETQYF.